These T cell receptor beta chains were read from a single sample in a study of blood T cells in healthy people across ages. One entry per CDR3 protein, called by TCRdb with MiXCR from the 5' RACE reads. This table holds around 690,000 distinct CDR3 sequences, under 70% found once. The specimen sequenced was blood. The receptors here all came from a man aged 60 to 75 in good health. CDR3s include the opening cysteine and the closing phenylalanine or tryptophan. Fields, in order: clone size, J gene, V gene, D gene, CDR3 protein, CDR3 DNA. The D gene is left open where the match is weak. Not every row has a clone size; where given, it reads once, few, many or a size class.

clone size: -; J gene: TRBJ1-5; V gene: TRBV7-8; D gene: -; CDR3 protein: CASSREGLNQPQHF; CDR3 DNA: TGTGCCAGCAGCCGAGAGGGGCTCAATCAGCCCCAGCATTTT
clone size: -; J gene: TRBJ1-2; V gene: TRBV7-2; D gene: TRBD1; CDR3 protein: CASSLQGASYGYTF; CDR3 DNA: TGTGCCAGCAGCTTGCAGGGGGCCAGCTATGGCTACACCTTC
clone size: -; J gene: TRBJ2-5; V gene: TRBV28; D gene: TRBD2; CDR3 protein: CASRGGGAVETQYF; CDR3 DNA: TGTGCCAGCAGGGGCGGGGGGGCCGTGGAGACCCAGTACTTC
clone size: -; J gene: TRBJ1-2; V gene: TRBV2; D gene: -; CDR3 protein: CASSEGSVYGYTF; CDR3 DNA: TGTGCCAGCAGTGAGGGCAGCGTCTACGGCTACACCTTC
clone size: -; J gene: TRBJ2-5; V gene: TRBV12-5; D gene: TRBD1; CDR3 protein: CASGIGQGETQYF; CDR3 DNA: TGTGCTAGTGGTATCGGACAGGGAGAGACCCAGTACTTC
clone size: -; J gene: TRBJ2-5; V gene: TRBV27; D gene: TRBD1; CDR3 protein: CASSPGTARETQYF; CDR3 DNA: TGTGCCAGCAGCCCAGGGACAGCAAGAGAGACCCAGTACTTC
clone size: few; J gene: TRBJ1-1; V gene: TRBV4-1; D gene: -; CDR3 protein: CASSQDQRGTEAFF; CDR3 DNA: TGCGCCAGCAGCCAAGATCAAAGGGGCACTGAAGCTTTCTTT
clone size: -; J gene: TRBJ2-2; V gene: TRBV28; D gene: TRBD2; CDR3 protein: CASSPSRGGLNTGELFF; CDR3 DNA: TGTGCCAGCAGTCCCTCGCGGGGGGGGCTGAACACCGGGGAGCTGTTTTTT
clone size: -; J gene: TRBJ2-1; V gene: TRBV20-1; D gene: -; CDR3 protein: CSARPLNSYNEQFF; CDR3 DNA: TGCAGTGCTAGGCCCCTAAACTCCTACAATGAGCAGTTCTTC
clone size: -; J gene: TRBJ2-5; V gene: TRBV2; D gene: -; CDR3 protein: CASSPGGVGRETQYF; CDR3 DNA: TGTGCCAGCAGCCCTGGGGGTGTGGGGCGAGAGACCCAGTACTTC
clone size: -; J gene: TRBJ1-2; V gene: TRBV2; D gene: -; CDR3 protein: CASSVNRDTYGYTF; CDR3 DNA: TGTGCCAGCAGTGTTAACAGGGACACCTATGGCTACACCTTC
clone size: -; J gene: TRBJ1-4; V gene: TRBV12-3/TRBV12-4; D gene: -; CDR3 protein: CASSSPGLNEKLFF; CDR3 DNA: TGTGCCAGCAGTTCCCCAGGGCTAAATGAAAAACTGTTTTTT
clone size: -; J gene: TRBJ2-1; V gene: TRBV6-2/TRBV6-3; D gene: -; CDR3 protein: CASRTGLDYGSEQFF; CDR3 DNA: TGTGCCAGCAGAACGGGACTGGACTACGGAAGTGAGCAGTTCTTC
clone size: -; J gene: TRBJ2-3; V gene: TRBV7-2; D gene: -; CDR3 protein: CASRQGRGPPDTQYF; CDR3 DNA: TGTGCCAGCAGACAGGGGAGGGGCCCGCCAGATACGCAGTATTTT
clone size: -; J gene: TRBJ2-1; V gene: TRBV15; D gene: TRBD2; CDR3 protein: CATSRDYLAGGMNEQFF; CDR3 DNA: TGTGCCACCAGCAGAGATTATCTAGCGGGGGGGATGAATGAGCAGTTCTTC
clone size: -; J gene: TRBJ2-2; V gene: TRBV29-1; D gene: -; CDR3 protein: CSGTHSSVGELFF; CDR3 DNA: TGCAGCGGGACACACTCGTCGGTAGGGGAGCTGTTTTTT
clone size: once; J gene: TRBJ1-1; V gene: TRBV29-1; D gene: TRBD1; CDR3 protein: CSAQQGGTEAFF; CDR3 DNA: TGCAGCGCACAGCAGGGGGGCACTGAAGCTTTCTTT
clone size: -; J gene: TRBJ2-3; V gene: TRBV12-3/TRBV12-4; D gene: -; CDR3 protein: CASSYGRGGPDTQYF; CDR3 DNA: TGTGCCAGCAGCTATGGAAGGGGGGGTCCAGATACGCAGTATTTT
clone size: few; J gene: TRBJ1-2; V gene: TRBV27; D gene: -; CDR3 protein: CASSLTPANYGYTF; CDR3 DNA: TGTGCCAGCAGTTTAACGCCAGCTAACTATGGCTACACCTTC
clone size: -; J gene: TRBJ1-1; V gene: TRBV6-6; D gene: -; CDR3 protein: CVSSYSSNTEAFF; CDR3 DNA: TGTGTCAGCAGTTACTCAAGTAACACTGAAGCTTTCTTT
clone size: -; J gene: TRBJ2-5; V gene: TRBV18; D gene: -; CDR3 protein: CASSPTAAGGETQYF; CDR3 DNA: TGTGCCAGCTCACCAACGGCAGCCGGGGGAGAGACCCAGTACTTC
clone size: -; J gene: TRBJ2-7; V gene: TRBV15; D gene: -; CDR3 protein: CATRISGSDERYF; CDR3 DNA: TGTGCCACCAGGATCTCAGGGTCGGACGAGCGGTACTTC
clone size: few; J gene: TRBJ2-3; V gene: TRBV4-1; D gene: -; CDR3 protein: CASSQDGFPRNTQYF; CDR3 DNA: TGCGCCAGCAGCCAAGACGGCTTCCCACGAAATACGCAGTATTTT
clone size: -; J gene: TRBJ1-2; V gene: TRBV18; D gene: -; CDR3 protein: CASSLQAPLSYGYTF; CDR3 DNA: TGTGCCAGCTCGCTTCAGGCGCCACTCTCTTATGGCTACACCTTC
clone size: -; J gene: TRBJ1-5; V gene: TRBV18; D gene: TRBD1; CDR3 protein: CASSPSTGRDQPQHF; CDR3 DNA: TGTGCCAGCTCCCCCTCGACAGGGAGGGATCAGCCCCAGCATTTT
clone size: few; J gene: TRBJ2-5; V gene: TRBV4-2; D gene: TRBD2; CDR3 protein: CASSGLAGETQYF; CDR3 DNA: TGTGCCAGCAGTGGACTAGCGGGGGAGACCCAGTACTTC
clone size: few; J gene: TRBJ2-3; V gene: TRBV7-2; D gene: -; CDR3 protein: CASNEGGGTDTQYF; CDR3 DNA: TGTGCCAGCAACGAAGGGGGTGGCACAGATACGCAGTATTTT
clone size: -; J gene: TRBJ2-1; V gene: TRBV9; D gene: TRBD2; CDR3 protein: CASSVVAGGRYNEQFF; CDR3 DNA: TGTGCCAGCAGCGTAGTCGCGGGGGGGCGATACAATGAGCAGTTCTTC
clone size: -; J gene: TRBJ2-7; V gene: TRBV10-2; D gene: TRBD2; CDR3 protein: CASSDPLAGETYEQYF; CDR3 DNA: TGCGCCAGCAGTGACCCACTAGCGGGGGAAACCTACGAGCAGTACTTC
clone size: few; J gene: TRBJ2-7; V gene: TRBV18; D gene: TRBD1; CDR3 protein: CASSPGQGIDEQYF; CDR3 DNA: TGTGCCAGCTCACCAGGACAGGGTATAGACGAGCAGTACTTC
clone size: -; J gene: TRBJ2-7; V gene: TRBV4-2; D gene: TRBD1; CDR3 protein: CASSQDGGDRGSYEQYF; CDR3 DNA: TGTGCCAGCAGCCAAGACGGTGGGGACAGGGGGAGCTACGAGCAGTACTTC
clone size: -; J gene: TRBJ2-1; V gene: TRBV12-5; D gene: -; CDR3 protein: CASGPLDGNEQFF; CDR3 DNA: TGTGCTAGTGGCCCTCTAGATGGCAATGAGCAGTTCTTC
clone size: -; J gene: TRBJ1-4; V gene: TRBV5-1; D gene: TRBD1; CDR3 protein: CVSSLGQGRSEKLFF; CDR3 DNA: TGCGTCAGCAGCCTTGGACAGGGAAGAAGTGAAAAACTGTTTTTT
clone size: once; J gene: TRBJ1-1; V gene: TRBV18; D gene: -; CDR3 protein: CASSGQPNTETFF; CDR3 DNA: TGTGCCAGCTCAGGCCAGCCGAACACTGAAACTTTCTTT
clone size: once; J gene: TRBJ1-6; V gene: TRBV12-3/TRBV12-4; D gene: TRBD1; CDR3 protein: CASSPGTGENSPLHF; CDR3 DNA: TGTGCCAGCAGCCCCGGGACAGGGGAGAATTCACCCCTCCACTTT
clone size: -; J gene: TRBJ2-3; V gene: TRBV20-1; D gene: TRBD2; CDR3 protein: CSAGSGGGADTQYF; CDR3 DNA: TGCAGTGCTGGTAGCGGGGGAGGAGCAGATACGCAGTATTTT
clone size: few; J gene: TRBJ2-5; V gene: TRBV7-2; D gene: -; CDR3 protein: CASSPEGGSYNQETQYF; CDR3 DNA: TGTGCCAGCAGCCCCGAGGGGGGAAGTTATAACCAAGAGACCCAGTACTTC
clone size: -; J gene: TRBJ2-7; V gene: TRBV4-1; D gene: -; CDR3 protein: CASSLQVGVELKYF; CDR3 DNA: TGCGCCAGCAGCCTACAAGTGGGAGTTGAGTTGAAGTACTTC
clone size: -; J gene: TRBJ1-5; V gene: TRBV7-9; D gene: TRBD1; CDR3 protein: CASSSLGQGPQHF; CDR3 DNA: TGTGCCAGCAGCTCTCTCGGACAGGGGCCCCAGCATTTT
clone size: -; J gene: TRBJ1-4; V gene: TRBV3-1; D gene: -; CDR3 protein: CASASRDIPNEKLFF; CDR3 DNA: TGTGCCAGCGCCTCCCGGGACATCCCAAATGAAAAACTGTTTTTT
clone size: -; J gene: TRBJ2-3; V gene: TRBV29-1; D gene: -; CDR3 protein: CSATAQLESTDTQYF; CDR3 DNA: TGCAGCGCGACCGCGCAACTAGAAAGCACAGATACGCAGTATTTT
clone size: -; J gene: TRBJ1-1; V gene: TRBV6-5; D gene: TRBD1; CDR3 protein: CASSPTGGRVTEAFF; CDR3 DNA: TGTGCCAGCAGTCCGACAGGGGGCCGGGTCACTGAAGCTTTCTTT
clone size: few; J gene: TRBJ2-3; V gene: TRBV9; D gene: TRBD2; CDR3 protein: CASRAGLAVDTQYF; CDR3 DNA: TGTGCCAGCAGAGCGGGACTAGCGGTAGATACGCAGTATTTT
clone size: -; J gene: TRBJ2-7; V gene: TRBV5-5; D gene: -; CDR3 protein: CASKVVPDGVQQYF; CDR3 DNA: TGTGCCAGCAAGGTGGTTCCGGACGGGGTGCAGCAGTACTTC
clone size: -; J gene: TRBJ2-5; V gene: TRBV12-3/TRBV12-4; D gene: TRBD1; CDR3 protein: CASSLYRGRGETQYF; CDR3 DNA: TGTGCCAGCAGTTTGTACAGGGGGCGCGGAGAGACCCAGTACTTC